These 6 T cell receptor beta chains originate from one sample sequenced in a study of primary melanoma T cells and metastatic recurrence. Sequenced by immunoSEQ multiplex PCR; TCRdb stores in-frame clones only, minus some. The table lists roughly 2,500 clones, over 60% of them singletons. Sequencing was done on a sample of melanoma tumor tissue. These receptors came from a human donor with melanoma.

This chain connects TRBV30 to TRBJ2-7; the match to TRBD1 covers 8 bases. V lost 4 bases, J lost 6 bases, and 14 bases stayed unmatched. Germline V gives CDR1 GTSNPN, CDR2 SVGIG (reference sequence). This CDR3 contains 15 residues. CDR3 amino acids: CAWTLIGQGRAEQYF. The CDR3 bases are TGTGCCTGGACCCTTATAGGACAGGGTAGGGCCGAGCAGTACTTC.

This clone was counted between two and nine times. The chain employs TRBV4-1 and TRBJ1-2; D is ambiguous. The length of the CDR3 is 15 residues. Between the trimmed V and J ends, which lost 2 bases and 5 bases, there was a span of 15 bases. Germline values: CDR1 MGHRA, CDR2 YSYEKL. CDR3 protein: CASSQNGRVWYGYTF. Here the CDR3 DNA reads TGCGCCAGCAGCCAAAATGGGAGGGTCTGGTATGGCTACACCTTC.

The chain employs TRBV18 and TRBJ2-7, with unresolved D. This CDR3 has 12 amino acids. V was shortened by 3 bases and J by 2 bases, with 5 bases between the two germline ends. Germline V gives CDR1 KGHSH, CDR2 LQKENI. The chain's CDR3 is CASSPMAYEQYF. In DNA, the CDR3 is TGTGCCAGCTCACCGATGGCCTACGAGCAGTACTTC.

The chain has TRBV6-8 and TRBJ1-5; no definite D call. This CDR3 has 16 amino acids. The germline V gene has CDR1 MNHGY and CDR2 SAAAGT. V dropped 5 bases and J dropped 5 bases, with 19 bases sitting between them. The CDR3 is CASSHARQNDYQPQHF. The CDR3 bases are TGTGCCAGCAGTCACGCTCGACAAAACGATTATCAGCCCCAGCATTTT.

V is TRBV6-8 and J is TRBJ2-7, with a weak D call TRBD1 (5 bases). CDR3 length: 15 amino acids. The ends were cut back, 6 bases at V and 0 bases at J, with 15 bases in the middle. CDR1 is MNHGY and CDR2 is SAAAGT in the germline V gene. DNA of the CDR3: TGTGCCAGCAGGGAAGTACAGGCAAGCTCCTACGAGCAGTACTTC. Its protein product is CASREVQASSYEQYF.

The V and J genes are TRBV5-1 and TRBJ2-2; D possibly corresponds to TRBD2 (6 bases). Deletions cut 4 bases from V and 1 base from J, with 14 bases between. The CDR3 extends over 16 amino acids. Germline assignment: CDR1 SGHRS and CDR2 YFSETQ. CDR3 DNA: TGCGCCAGCAGCCGCCCCCCGCGGGAGAACACCGGGGAGCTGTTTTTT. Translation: CASSRPPRENTGELFF. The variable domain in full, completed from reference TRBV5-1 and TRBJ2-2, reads KAGVTQTPRYLIKTRGQQVTLSCSPISGHRSVSWYQQTPGQGLQFLFEYFSETQRNKGNFPGRFSGRQFSNSRSEMNVSTLELGDSALYLCASSRPPRENTGELFFGEGSRLTVL.